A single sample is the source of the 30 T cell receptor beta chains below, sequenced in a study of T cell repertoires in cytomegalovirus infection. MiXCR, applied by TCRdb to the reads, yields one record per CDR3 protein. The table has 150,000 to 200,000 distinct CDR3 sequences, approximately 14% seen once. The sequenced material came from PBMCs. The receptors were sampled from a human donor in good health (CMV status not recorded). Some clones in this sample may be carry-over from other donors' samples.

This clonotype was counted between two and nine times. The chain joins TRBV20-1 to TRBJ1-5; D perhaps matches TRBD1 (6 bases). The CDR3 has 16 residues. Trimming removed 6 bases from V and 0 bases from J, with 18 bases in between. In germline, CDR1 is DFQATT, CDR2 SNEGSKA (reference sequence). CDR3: CSATATGTNSNQPQHF. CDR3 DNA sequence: TGCAGTGCCACAGCAACCGGGACAAATAGCAATCAGCCCCAGCATTTT.

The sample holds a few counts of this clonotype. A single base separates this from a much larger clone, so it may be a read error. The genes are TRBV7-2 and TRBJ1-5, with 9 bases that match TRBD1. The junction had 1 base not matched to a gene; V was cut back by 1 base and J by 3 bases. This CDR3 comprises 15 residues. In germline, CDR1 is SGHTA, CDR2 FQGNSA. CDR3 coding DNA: TGTGCCAGCAGCTTAGGGACAGGGGTCAATCAGCCCCAGCATTTT. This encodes CASSLGTGVNQPQHF.

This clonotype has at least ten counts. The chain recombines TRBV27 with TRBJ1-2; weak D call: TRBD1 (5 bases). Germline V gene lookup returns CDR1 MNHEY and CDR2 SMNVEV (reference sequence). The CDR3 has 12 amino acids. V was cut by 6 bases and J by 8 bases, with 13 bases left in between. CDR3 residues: CASRGESGGYTF. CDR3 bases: TGTGCCAGCAGAGGGGAATCTGGCGGCTACACCTTC.

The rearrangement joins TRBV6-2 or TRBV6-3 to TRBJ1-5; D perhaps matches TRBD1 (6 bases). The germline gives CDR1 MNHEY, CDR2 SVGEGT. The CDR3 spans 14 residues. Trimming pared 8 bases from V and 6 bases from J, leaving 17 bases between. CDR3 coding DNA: TGTGCCAGCGGACTCGCTAGGGGGACTCAGCCCCAGCATTTT. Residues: CASGLARGTQPQHF.

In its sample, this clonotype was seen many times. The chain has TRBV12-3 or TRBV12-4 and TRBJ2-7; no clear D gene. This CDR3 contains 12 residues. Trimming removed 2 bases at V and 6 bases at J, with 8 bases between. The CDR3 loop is CASSLRLAEQYF. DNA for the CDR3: TGTGCCAGCAGTTTAAGGCTTGCCGAGCAGTACTTC.

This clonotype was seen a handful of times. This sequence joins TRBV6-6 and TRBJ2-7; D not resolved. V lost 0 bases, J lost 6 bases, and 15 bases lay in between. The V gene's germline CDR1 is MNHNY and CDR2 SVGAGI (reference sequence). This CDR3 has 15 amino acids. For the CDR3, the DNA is TGTGCCAGCAGTTACTCGCCCTTGGCCAGCGCCGAGCAGTACTTC. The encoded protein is CASSYSPLASAEQYF.

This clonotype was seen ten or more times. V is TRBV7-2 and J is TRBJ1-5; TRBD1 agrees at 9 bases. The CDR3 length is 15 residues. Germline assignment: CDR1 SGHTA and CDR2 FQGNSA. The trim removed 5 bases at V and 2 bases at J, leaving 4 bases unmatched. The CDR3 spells CASSGGQGRNQPQHF. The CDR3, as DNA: TGTGCCAGCAGCGGGGGACAGGGTCGCAATCAGCCCCAGCATTTT.

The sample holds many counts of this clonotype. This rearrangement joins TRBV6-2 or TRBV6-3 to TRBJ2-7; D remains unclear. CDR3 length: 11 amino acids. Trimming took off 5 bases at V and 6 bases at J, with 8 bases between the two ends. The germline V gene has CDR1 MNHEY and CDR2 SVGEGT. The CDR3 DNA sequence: TGTGCCAGCAGTACGAAGGTCGAGCAGTACTTC. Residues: CASSTKVEQYF.

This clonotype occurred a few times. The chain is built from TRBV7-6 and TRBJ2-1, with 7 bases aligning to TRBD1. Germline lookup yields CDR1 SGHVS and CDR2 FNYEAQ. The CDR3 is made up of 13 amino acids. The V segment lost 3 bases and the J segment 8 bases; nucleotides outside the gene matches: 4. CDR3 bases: TGTGCCAGCAGCTTGACAGGGATCCATGAGCAGTTCTTC. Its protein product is CASSLTGIHEQFF.

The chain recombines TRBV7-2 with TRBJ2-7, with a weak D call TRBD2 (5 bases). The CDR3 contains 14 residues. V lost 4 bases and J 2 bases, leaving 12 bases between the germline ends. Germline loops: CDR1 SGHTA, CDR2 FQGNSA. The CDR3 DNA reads TGTGCCAGCAGCTGGCGTTCCGGGGCCTACGAGCAGTACTTC. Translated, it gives CASSWRSGAYEQYF. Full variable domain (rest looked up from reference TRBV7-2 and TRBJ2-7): GAGVSQSPSNKVTEKGKDVELRCDPISGHTALYWYRQSLGQGLEFLIYFQGNSAPDKSGLPSDRFSAERTGGSVSTLTIQRTQQEDSAVYLCASSWRSGAYEQYFGPGTRLTVT.

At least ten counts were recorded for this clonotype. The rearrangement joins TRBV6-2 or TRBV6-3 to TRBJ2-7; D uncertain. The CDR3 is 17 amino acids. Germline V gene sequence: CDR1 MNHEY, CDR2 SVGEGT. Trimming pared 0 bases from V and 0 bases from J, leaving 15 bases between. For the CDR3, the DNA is TGTGCCAGCAGTTACTCGCGGCAGGACCAGAACTCCTACGAGCAGTACTTC. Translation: CASSYSRQDQNSYEQYF.

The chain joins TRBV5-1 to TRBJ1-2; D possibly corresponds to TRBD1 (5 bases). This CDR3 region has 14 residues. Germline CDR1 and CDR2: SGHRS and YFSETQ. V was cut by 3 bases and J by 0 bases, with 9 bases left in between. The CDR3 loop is CASSSGHPNYGYTF. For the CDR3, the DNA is TGCGCCAGCAGCTCCGGACACCCTAACTATGGCTACACCTTC.

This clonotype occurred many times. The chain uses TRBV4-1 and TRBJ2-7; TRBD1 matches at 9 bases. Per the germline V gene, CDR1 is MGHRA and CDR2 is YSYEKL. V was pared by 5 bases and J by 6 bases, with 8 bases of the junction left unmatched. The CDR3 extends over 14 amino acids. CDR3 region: CASSYGTGNREQYF. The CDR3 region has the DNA TGCGCCAGCAGCTACGGGACAGGGAATCGCGAGCAGTACTTC.

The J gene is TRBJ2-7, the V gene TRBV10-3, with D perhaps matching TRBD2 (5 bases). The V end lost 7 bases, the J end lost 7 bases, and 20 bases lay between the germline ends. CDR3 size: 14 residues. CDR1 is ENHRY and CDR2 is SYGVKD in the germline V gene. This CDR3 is CAINPGGFPGEQYF. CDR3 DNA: TGTGCCATCAACCCGGGCGGGTTCCCTGGGGAGCAGTACTTC.

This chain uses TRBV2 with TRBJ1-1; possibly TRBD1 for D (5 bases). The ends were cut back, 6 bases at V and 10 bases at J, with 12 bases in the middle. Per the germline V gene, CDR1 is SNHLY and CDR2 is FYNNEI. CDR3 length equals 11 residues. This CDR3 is CASRTRQSAFF. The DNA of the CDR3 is TGTGCCAGCAGGACTCGACAGTCAGCTTTCTTT.

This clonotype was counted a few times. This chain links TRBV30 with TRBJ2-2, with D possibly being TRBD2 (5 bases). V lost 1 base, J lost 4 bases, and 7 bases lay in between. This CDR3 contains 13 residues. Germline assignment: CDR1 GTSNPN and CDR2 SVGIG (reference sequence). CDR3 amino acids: CAWSAGITGELFF. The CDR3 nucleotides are TGTGCCTGGAGTGCCGGGATCACCGGGGAGCTGTTTTTT.

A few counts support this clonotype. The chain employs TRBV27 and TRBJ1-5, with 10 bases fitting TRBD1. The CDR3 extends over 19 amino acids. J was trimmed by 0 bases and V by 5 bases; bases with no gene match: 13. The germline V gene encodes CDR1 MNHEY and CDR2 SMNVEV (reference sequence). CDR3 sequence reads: CASSPTAGTGAYSNQPQHF. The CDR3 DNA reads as TGTGCCAGCAGTCCCACCGCCGGGACAGGGGCCTATAGCAATCAGCCCCAGCATTTT.

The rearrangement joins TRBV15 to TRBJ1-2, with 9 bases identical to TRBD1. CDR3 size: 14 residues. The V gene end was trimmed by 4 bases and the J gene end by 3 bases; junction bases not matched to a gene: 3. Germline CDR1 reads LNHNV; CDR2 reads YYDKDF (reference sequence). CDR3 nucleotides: TGTGCCACCAGCACCCGGACAGGGGACTATGGCTACACCTTC. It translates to CATSTRTGDYGYTF.

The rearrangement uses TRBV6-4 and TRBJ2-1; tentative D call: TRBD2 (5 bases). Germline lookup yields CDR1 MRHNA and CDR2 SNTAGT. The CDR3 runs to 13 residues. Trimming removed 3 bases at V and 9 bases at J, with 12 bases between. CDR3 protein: CASSEQAAGEQFF. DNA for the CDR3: TGTGCCAGCAGTGAACAAGCGGCCGGTGAGCAGTTCTTC.

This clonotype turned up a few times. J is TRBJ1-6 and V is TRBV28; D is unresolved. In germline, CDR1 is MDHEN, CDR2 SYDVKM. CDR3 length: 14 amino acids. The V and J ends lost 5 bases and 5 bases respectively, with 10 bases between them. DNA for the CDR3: TGTGCCAGCAGTAGGACGTGGGATAATTCACCCCTCCACTTT. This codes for CASSRTWDNSPLHF. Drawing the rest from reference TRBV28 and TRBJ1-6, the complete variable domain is DVKVTQSSRYLVKRTGEKVFLECVQDMDHENMFWYRQDPGLGLRLIYFSYDVKMKEKGDIPEGYSVSREKKERFSLILESASTNQTSMYLCASSRTWDNSPLHFGNGTRLTVT.

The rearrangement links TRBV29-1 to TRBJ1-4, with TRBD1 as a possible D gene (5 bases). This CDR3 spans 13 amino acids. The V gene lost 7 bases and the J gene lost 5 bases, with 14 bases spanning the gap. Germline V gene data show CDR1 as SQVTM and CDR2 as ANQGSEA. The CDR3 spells CSAQGTGNEKLFF. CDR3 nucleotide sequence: TGCAGCGCTCAAGGGACGGGGAATGAAAAACTGTTTTTT.

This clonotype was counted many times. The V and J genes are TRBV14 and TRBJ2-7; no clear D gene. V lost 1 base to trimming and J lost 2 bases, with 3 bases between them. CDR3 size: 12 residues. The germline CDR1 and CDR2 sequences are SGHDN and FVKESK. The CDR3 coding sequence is TGTGCCAGCAGCCAAGTCACCTACGAGCAGTACTTC. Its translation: CASSQVTYEQYF.

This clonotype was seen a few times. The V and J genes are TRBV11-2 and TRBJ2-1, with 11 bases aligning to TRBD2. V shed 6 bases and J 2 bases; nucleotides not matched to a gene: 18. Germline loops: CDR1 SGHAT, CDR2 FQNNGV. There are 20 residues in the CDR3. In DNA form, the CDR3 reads TGTGCCAGCAGTCAACTAGGGAGTAGCGGGAGGGCCAGGACCTACAATGAGCAGTTCTTC. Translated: CASSQLGSSGRARTYNEQFF. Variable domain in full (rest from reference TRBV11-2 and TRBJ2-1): EAGVAQSPRYKIIEKRQSVAFWCNPISGHATLYWYQQILGQGPKLLIQFQNNGVVDDSQLPKDRFSAERLKGVDSTLKIQPAKLEDSAVYLCASSQLGSSGRARTYNEQFFGPGTRLTVL.

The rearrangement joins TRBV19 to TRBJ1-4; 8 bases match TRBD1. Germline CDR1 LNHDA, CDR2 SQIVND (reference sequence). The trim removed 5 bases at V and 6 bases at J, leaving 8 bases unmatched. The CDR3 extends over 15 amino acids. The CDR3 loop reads CASSVLGQGDEKLFF. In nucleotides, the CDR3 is TGTGCCAGTAGTGTCCTTGGACAGGGAGATGAAAAACTGTTTTTT.

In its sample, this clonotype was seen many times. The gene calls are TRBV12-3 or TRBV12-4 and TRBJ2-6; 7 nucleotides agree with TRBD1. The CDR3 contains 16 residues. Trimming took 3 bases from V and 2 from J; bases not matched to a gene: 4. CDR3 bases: TGTGCCAGCAGTTTCCTTCAGGGGGCTGGGGCCAACGTCCTGACTTTC. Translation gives CASSFLQGAGANVLTF.

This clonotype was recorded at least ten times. CDR3 loop: CASSYTGTNTEAFF. In DNA form, the CDR3 reads TGTGCCAGCAGCTATACCGGGACGAACACTGAAGCTTTCTTT. The chain is built from TRBV5-6 and TRBJ1-1; weak D call: TRBD1 (5 bases). The CDR3 covers 14 residues. Germline loops: CDR1 SGHDT, CDR2 YYEEEE. Deletions cut 3 bases from V and 1 base from J, with 10 bases between. Supplemented by reference TRBV5-6 and TRBJ1-1, the full variable domain reads DAGVTQSPTHLIKTRGQQVTLRCSPKSGHDTVSWYQQALGQGPQFIFQYYEEEERQRGNFPDRFSGHQFPNYSSELNVNALLLGDSALYLCASSYTGTNTEAFFGQGTRLTVV.

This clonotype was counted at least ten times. The CDR3: CASSEAEGEWNEQFF. CDR3 bases: TGTGCCAGCAGTGAGGCGGAGGGGGAGTGGAATGAGCAGTTCTTC. This chain links TRBV6-4 with TRBJ2-1, with D perhaps TRBD1 or TRBD2 (6 bases each). Germline values: CDR1 MRHNA, CDR2 SNTAGT. The CDR3 is made up of 15 amino acids. V was trimmed by 3 bases and J by 7 bases, leaving 16 bases between them.

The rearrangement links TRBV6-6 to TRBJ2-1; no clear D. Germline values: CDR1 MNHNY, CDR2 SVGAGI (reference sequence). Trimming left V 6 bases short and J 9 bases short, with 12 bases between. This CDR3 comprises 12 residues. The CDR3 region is CASSSPRGEQFF. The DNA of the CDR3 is TGTGCCAGCAGCTCACCCCGTGGTGAGCAGTTCTTC.

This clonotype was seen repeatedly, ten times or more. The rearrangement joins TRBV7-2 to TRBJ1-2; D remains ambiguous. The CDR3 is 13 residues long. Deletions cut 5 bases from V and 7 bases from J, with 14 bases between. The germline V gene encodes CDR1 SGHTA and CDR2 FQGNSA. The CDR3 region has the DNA TGTGCCAGCAGCCCAAGACGGTCTTCTGGCTACACCTTC. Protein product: CASSPRRSSGYTF.

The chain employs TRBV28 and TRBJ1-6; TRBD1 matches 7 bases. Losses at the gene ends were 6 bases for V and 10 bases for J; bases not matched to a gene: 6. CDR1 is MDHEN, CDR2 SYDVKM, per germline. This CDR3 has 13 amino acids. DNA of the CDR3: TGTGCCAGCAGATCCACGGGACAGTCACCCCTCCACTTT. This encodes CASRSTGQSPLHF.